The 2 T cell receptor beta chains given below trace back to one sample, sequenced in a study of identical twins. TCRdb processed the 5' RACE reads anew with MiXCR; each CDR3 protein has one entry. The table has approximately 410,000 distinct CDR3 sequences, approximately 17% seen once; the top ten hold approximately 12%. The sequenced sample consisted of naive T cells sorted from blood. Every receptor here comes from a man aged 50 to 60 in good health.

This clonotype was recorded at least ten times. The chain carries TRBV6-2 or TRBV6-3 and TRBJ1-2; D might be TRBD1 (6 bases). There are 13 residues in the CDR3. V was cut by 0 bases and J by 5 bases, with 7 bases left in between. The germline CDR1 and CDR2 sequences are MNHEY and SVGEGT. The CDR3 bases are TGTGCCAGCAGTTACTCCGGGACATATGGCTACACCTTC. It codes for CASSYSGTYGYTF.

A few counts support this clonotype. The gene calls are TRBV10-3 and TRBJ2-3, with TRBD2 matching 8 bases. From germline, CDR1 is ENHRY and CDR2 SYGVKD. V lost 7 bases and J lost 7; bases outside the gene matches: 4. This CDR3 is 12 amino acids long. CDR3 in DNA: TGTGCCATCACCAGCGGGGGAAATACGCAGTATTTT. As protein: CAITSGGNTQYF.